Listed here are 4 T cell receptor beta chains from one sample, sequenced in a study of T cell responses to AZD1222 COVID-19 vaccine. Sequencing used immunoSEQ multiplex PCR; TCRdb keeps in-frame clones, though not all of them. Among 100,000 to 150,000 clones listed, 90% were seen once. This sample comprised peripheral blood, obtained 28 days after the second dose of the MenACWY control vaccine. These receptor sequences come from an adult who received the MenACWY meningococcal vaccine as a control.

The gene calls are TRBV7-3 and TRBJ2-2, with 7 bases fitting TRBD1. The J segment lost 4 bases and the V segment lost 5 bases, leaving 4 bases of the junction unmatched. Germline assignment: CDR1 SGHTA and CDR2 FQGTGA. The CDR3 is made up of 14 amino acids. CDR3 coding DNA: TGTGCCAGCAGCGCGACAGGGCTCACCGGGGAGCTGTTTTTT. It yields the protein CASSATGLTGELFF.

CDR3 nucleotide sequence: TGCGCCAGCAGCTCCAACACAGGGGTAGGCACTGAAGCTTTCTTT. This encodes CASSSNTGVGTEAFF. The chain recombines TRBV5-1 with TRBJ1-1, with 7 positions matching TRBD1. V lost 3 bases to trimming and J lost 4 bases; unmatched junction nucleotides: 9. CDR3 length: 15 residues. From germline, CDR1 is SGHRS and CDR2 YFSETQ.

CDR3 in amino acids: CASSLDRNTGELFF. CDR3 DNA sequence: TGTGCCAGCAGCTTAGATAGAAACACCGGGGAGCTGTTTTTT. The J gene is TRBJ2-2, the V gene TRBV7-9; D unresolved. The ends were cut back, 1 base at V and 2 bases at J, with 5 bases in the middle. The CDR3 runs to 14 residues. The germline CDR1 and CDR2 sequences are SEHNR and FQNEAQ (reference sequence).

The rearrangement joins TRBV27 to TRBJ2-3, with 8 bases aligning to TRBD2. Germline CDR1 and CDR2: MNHEY and SMNVEV (reference sequence). The length of the CDR3 is 15 residues. V shed 8 bases and J 4 bases; nucleotides not matched to a gene: 11. CDR3 in DNA: TGTGCCAGCCGGTCCCCGGGAGGGCCTTCAGATACGCAGTATTTT. Protein: CASRSPGGPSDTQYF.